Listed below are T cell receptor beta chains from one sample, sequenced in a study of Ad26.COV2.S vaccination and SARS-CoV-2 variants. Only in-frame clones appear in the TCRdb table, and some are missing; sequencing was by immunoSEQ multiplex PCR. The profile shows around 450,000 clones, roughly nine tenths of them singletons. The sample consisted of peripheral blood, taken in a trial of Ad26.COV2.S vaccine versus placebo. Receptors originate from a person between 18 and 65 years old who received the Ad26.COV2.S COVID-19 vaccine or a placebo. Each CDR3 is given with its conserved first and last residue. Each record gives: CDR3 DNA, CDR3 protein, D gene, V gene, clone size, J gene. D genes are given only for firm matches. The size of a clone is reported for some rows only, either as once, few or many, or as a class for expanded clones.

CDR3 DNA: TGTGCCAGCAGCTTAGTTCCCGGGACCCCGAATGAAAAACTGTTTTTT
CDR3 protein: CASSLVPGTPNEKLFF
D gene: NA
V gene: TRBV7-6
clone size: NA
J gene: TRBJ1-4

CDR3 DNA: TGTGCCAGCAGTTTCTTACCAGGGACAGGAAATCAGCCCCAGCATTTT
CDR3 protein: CASSFLPGTGNQPQHF
D gene: TRBD1
V gene: TRBV28
clone size: NA
J gene: TRBJ1-5

CDR3 DNA: TGCGCCAGCAGCTTGGGCGCGGCGTACAATGAGCAGTTCTTC
CDR3 protein: CASSLGAAYNEQFF
D gene: NA
V gene: TRBV5-1
clone size: NA
J gene: TRBJ2-1

CDR3 DNA: TGCGCCAGCAGCTTGGGTCAACCGCTGAACACTGAAGCTTTCTTT
CDR3 protein: CASSLGQPLNTEAFF
D gene: NA
V gene: TRBV5-1
clone size: NA
J gene: TRBJ1-1

CDR3 DNA: TGTGCCAGCAGTGAAGTCGGTCGTCTCGGGCCCCAGCATTTT
CDR3 protein: CASSEVGRLGPQHF
D gene: NA
V gene: TRBV2
clone size: NA
J gene: TRBJ1-5

CDR3 DNA: TGTGCCAGCAGGATGTACGACACCGGGGAGCTGTTTTTT
CDR3 protein: CASRMYDTGELFF
D gene: NA
V gene: TRBV9
clone size: NA
J gene: TRBJ2-2

CDR3 DNA: TGCAGCGTTGATCATAGGAGAGACGACGGCTACACCTTC
CDR3 protein: CSVDHRRDDGYTF
D gene: NA
V gene: TRBV29-1
clone size: NA
J gene: TRBJ1-2

CDR3 DNA: TGTGCCAGCAGTTTCCTGGACAGGGGTGAGACCCAGTACTTC
CDR3 protein: CASSFLDRGETQYF
D gene: TRBD1
V gene: TRBV28
clone size: NA
J gene: TRBJ2-5

CDR3 DNA: TGTGCCAGCTCACCTCCCGAGCAGTACTTC
CDR3 protein: CASSPPEQYF
D gene: NA
V gene: TRBV18
clone size: NA
J gene: TRBJ2-7

CDR3 DNA: TGTGCCAGCAGCAAAGGGTCGGAAGCTTTCTTT
CDR3 protein: CASSKGSEAFF
D gene: NA
V gene: TRBV11-2
clone size: NA
J gene: TRBJ1-1

CDR3 DNA: TGTGCCACCAGTGGACAGGGAACACAAGAGACCCAGTACTTC
CDR3 protein: CATSGQGTQETQYF
D gene: TRBD1
V gene: TRBV24-1
clone size: NA
J gene: TRBJ2-5

CDR3 DNA: TGTGCCAGCAGCTTTCGGGACAGGGTGTTTCAGCCCCAGCATTTT
CDR3 protein: CASSFRDRVFQPQHF
D gene: TRBD1
V gene: TRBV7-8
clone size: few
J gene: TRBJ1-5

CDR3 DNA: TGTGCCAGCAGCTTGATAGGGGGACAGAGCTATGGCTACACCTTC
CDR3 protein: CASSLIGGQSYGYTF
D gene: TRBD1
V gene: TRBV5-8
clone size: many
J gene: TRBJ1-2

CDR3 DNA: TGTGCCAGCAGTTATAGGACCGGGACGGGGGGAGAGACCCAGTACTTC
CDR3 protein: CASSYRTGTGGETQYF
D gene: TRBD2
V gene: TRBV6-5
clone size: NA
J gene: TRBJ2-5

CDR3 DNA: TGTGCCAGCTCACCATCTTCTGCCCGCTCTGGGGCCAACGTCCTGACTTTC
CDR3 protein: CASSPSSARSGANVLTF
D gene: NA
V gene: TRBV18
clone size: NA
J gene: TRBJ2-6

CDR3 DNA: TGCGCCAGCAGCTGGCCTGTTGCCGGGGATGAGCAGTTCTTC
CDR3 protein: CASSWPVAGDEQFF
D gene: NA
V gene: TRBV5-1
clone size: NA
J gene: TRBJ2-1

CDR3 DNA: TGTGCCAGCAGCCAAGAGGGACATGAGCAGTTCTTC
CDR3 protein: CASSQEGHEQFF
D gene: NA
V gene: TRBV3-1/TRBV3-2
clone size: NA
J gene: TRBJ2-1

CDR3 DNA: TGTGCCAGCAGAAGCGGGGGCACAGATACGCAGTATTTT
CDR3 protein: CASRSGGTDTQYF
D gene: TRBD2
V gene: TRBV2
clone size: NA
J gene: TRBJ2-3

CDR3 DNA: TGTGCCGGCCTGACAGGGTTAAGCGCTTTCTTT
CDR3 protein: CAGLTGLSAFF
D gene: TRBD1
V gene: TRBV30
clone size: NA
J gene: TRBJ1-1

CDR3 DNA: TGTGCCAGCAGCTTGTATGGGGGTGGGGAGCCCCAGCATTTT
CDR3 protein: CASSLYGGGEPQHF
D gene: NA
V gene: TRBV7-2
clone size: NA
J gene: TRBJ1-5

CDR3 DNA: TGTGCCAGCTCAAAGGACAGGGGGAGCTCCTATAATTCACCCCTCCACTTT
CDR3 protein: CASSKDRGSSYNSPLHF
D gene: TRBD1
V gene: TRBV18
clone size: NA
J gene: TRBJ1-6

CDR3 DNA: TGCAGCGTTGTGAGCGTCAACCGCTATGGCTACACCTTC
CDR3 protein: CSVVSVNRYGYTF
D gene: NA
V gene: TRBV29-1
clone size: NA
J gene: TRBJ1-2

CDR3 DNA: TGTGCCAGCAGCCAAGACGCTAGCGGGACGTACCAAGAGACCCAGTACTTC
CDR3 protein: CASSQDASGTYQETQYF
D gene: TRBD2
V gene: TRBV4-2
clone size: NA
J gene: TRBJ2-5

CDR3 DNA: TGTGCCAGCAGCTTGGCCTTGGTAGCGGGAGAGGCGGAGACCCAGTACTTC
CDR3 protein: CASSLALVAGEAETQYF
D gene: TRBD2
V gene: TRBV5-4
clone size: NA
J gene: TRBJ2-5

CDR3 DNA: TGTGCCAGCAGTGTGTTCGTGGGTACCGGGGAGCTGTTTTTT
CDR3 protein: CASSVFVGTGELFF
D gene: NA
V gene: TRBV6-4
clone size: NA
J gene: TRBJ2-2

CDR3 DNA: TGTGCCAGCAGCTTTAAGCCTGTGAACACTGAAGCTTTCTTT
CDR3 protein: CASSFKPVNTEAFF
D gene: NA
V gene: TRBV7-9
clone size: NA
J gene: TRBJ1-1

CDR3 DNA: TGCAGCGTTGAAGTACAGGGGGATGGCTACACCTTC
CDR3 protein: CSVEVQGDGYTF
D gene: TRBD1
V gene: TRBV29-1
clone size: once
J gene: TRBJ1-2

CDR3 DNA: TGTGCCAGCAGCTTTGGGTATGGGAGTGAAAAACTGTTTTTT
CDR3 protein: CASSFGYGSEKLFF
D gene: NA
V gene: TRBV7-2
clone size: NA
J gene: TRBJ1-4

CDR3 DNA: TGTGCCACCAGTGATCACTCCAACCCACAAGCTTTCTTT
CDR3 protein: CATSDHSNPQAFF
D gene: NA
V gene: TRBV24-1
clone size: NA
J gene: TRBJ1-1

CDR3 DNA: TGTGCCAGCAGCCCGATAAGGGGGCAGAGAAACCCTGGGGCCAACGTCCTGACTTTC
CDR3 protein: CASSPIRGQRNPGANVLTF
D gene: TRBD1
V gene: TRBV7-8
clone size: NA
J gene: TRBJ2-6

CDR3 DNA: TGTGCCAGCAGCGTAGAGCAGGGGGCGAAACTAGGTACGCAGTATTTT
CDR3 protein: CASSVEQGAKLGTQYF
D gene: TRBD1
V gene: TRBV9
clone size: NA
J gene: TRBJ2-3

CDR3 DNA: TGTGCCACCTCTTTTGGGGGGGACAGATCCTACGAGCAGTACTTC
CDR3 protein: CATSFGGDRSYEQYF
D gene: NA
V gene: TRBV19
clone size: NA
J gene: TRBJ2-7

CDR3 DNA: TGTGCCAGCTCACCATGGGAAGGGGATCAGCCCCAGCATTTT
CDR3 protein: CASSPWEGDQPQHF
D gene: NA
V gene: TRBV18
clone size: once
J gene: TRBJ1-5

CDR3 DNA: TGTGCCATCAGGACCCGGGACAGTAATTCACCCCTCCACTTT
CDR3 protein: CAIRTRDSNSPLHF
D gene: TRBD1
V gene: TRBV10-3
clone size: NA
J gene: TRBJ1-6

CDR3 DNA: TGTGCCAGCGGGAGGACAAACTATGGCTACACCTTC
CDR3 protein: CASGRTNYGYTF
D gene: NA
V gene: TRBV2
clone size: few
J gene: TRBJ1-2

CDR3 DNA: TGTGCCACCAGCAGAGGGCCATCTGAAACCCAGTACTTC
CDR3 protein: CATSRGPSETQYF
D gene: NA
V gene: TRBV15
clone size: NA
J gene: TRBJ2-5

CDR3 DNA: TGTGCCACCGGAGACAGCCAAGAGACCCAGTACTTC
CDR3 protein: CATGDSQETQYF
D gene: NA
V gene: TRBV24-1
clone size: NA
J gene: TRBJ2-5

CDR3 DNA: TGTGCCAGCAGCCCCCGGGTAGGACACAATGAGCAGTTCTTC
CDR3 protein: CASSPRVGHNEQFF
D gene: NA
V gene: TRBV7-9
clone size: NA
J gene: TRBJ2-1

CDR3 DNA: TGTGCCAGCAGCGGTGGAAGCGGGGGGGTTTGGAATGAGCAGTTCTTC
CDR3 protein: CASSGGSGGVWNEQFF
D gene: TRBD2
V gene: TRBV11-1
clone size: NA
J gene: TRBJ2-1

CDR3 DNA: TGTGCCATCAGTGAGGGGACAGACACTGAAGCTTTCTTT
CDR3 protein: CAISEGTDTEAFF
D gene: TRBD1
V gene: TRBV10-3
clone size: NA
J gene: TRBJ1-1